The clone carrying this TCR beta chain was seen at least ten times. The source of the sample is a study of read filtering for tumor transcriptome and immune sequencing. From roughly 390 ng of RNA, a library with molecular barcoded alpha/delta and beta/gamma adaptors was made. TCRdb reprocessed the reads via MiXCR and lists one record per CDR3 protein. Among 30,000 to 50,000 distinct CDR3 sequences listed, 12% were seen once. Trimming at V came to 8 bases and at J to 7 bases, leaving 16 bases not matched to a gene. Germline V lookup: CDR1 SNHLY, CDR2 FYNNEI. This CDR3 has 16 residues. The source is a donor at least 40 years old with multiple myeloma. This chain joins TRBV2 and TRBJ2-2, with TRBD2 matching over 7 bases. Sequencing was done on a sample of a population of CD138-negative cells sorted from bone marrow. In DNA, the CDR3 is TGTGCCAGCCTATTAGAGCGGGGAGCCTTAGTCGGGGAGCTGTTTTTT. Its translation: CASLLERGALVGELFF.